This passage covers 14 T cell receptor beta chains from one sample sequenced in a study of PD-1 blockade in classical Hodgkin lymphoma. TCRdb's copy holds only in-frame clones and misses some; the assay was immunoSEQ multiplex PCR. In the table there are 11,000 to 15,000 clones, roughly 80% of which are singletons. Time point defined: cycle 4 day 1 (C4D1), after about 6 weeks of nivolumab. Every patient relapsed after autologous stem cell transplantation, and brentuximab vedotin exposure varied. The specimen comprised peripheral blood mononuclear cells (PBMCs), sampled before the fourth cycle of nivolumab. The receptors derive from a human donor with classical Hodgkin lymphoma.

The chain recombines TRBV28 with TRBJ2-5; D perhaps matches TRBD1 (6 bases). CDR3 length equals 14 residues. With 2 bases removed from V and 5 bases from J, the gap between germline ends came to 12 bases. Germline V gives CDR1 MDHEN, CDR2 SYDVKM. Written as DNA, the CDR3 is TGTGCCAGCAGTTTAACAGGGTCAGCCGAGACCCAGTACTTC. Translating gives CASSLTGSAETQYF.

The chain links TRBV5-4 to TRBJ1-1, with D perhaps TRBD1 (5 bases). The CDR3 is made up of 14 amino acids. Germline V gene lookup returns CDR1 SGHNT and CDR2 YYREEE (reference sequence). Trimming pared 3 bases from V and 1 base from J, leaving 10 bases between. Here the CDR3 DNA reads TGTGCCAGCAGCTCATTGGACAAGAACACTGAAGCTTTCTTT. This codes for CASSSLDKNTEAFF. The variable domain in full, completed from reference TRBV5-4 and TRBJ1-1, reads ETGVTQSPTHLIKTRGQQVTLRCSSQSGHNTVSWYQQALGQGPQFIFQYYREEENGRGNFPPRFSGLQFPNYSSELNVNALELDDSALYLCASSSLDKNTEAFFGQGTRLTVV.

This clone was seen a single time. The chain has TRBV10-3 and TRBJ1-2; no firm D call. The V gene lost 10 bases and the J gene lost 8 bases, with 11 bases spanning the gap. This CDR3 contains 10 residues. Germline lookup yields CDR1 ENHRY and CDR2 SYGVKD. In DNA, the CDR3 is TGTGCCACTGCGGGAAGAGGCTACACCTTC. It translates to CATAGRGYTF.

This chain connects TRBV5-4 to TRBJ1-3; a weak D match, TRBD1 (5 bases). The CDR3 is made up of 14 amino acids. Germline CDR1 SGHNT, CDR2 YYREEE (reference sequence). Trimming removed 2 bases from V and 4 bases from J, with 10 bases in between. CDR3 loop: CASSLPGFGNTIYF. The CDR3, as DNA: TGTGCCAGCAGCTTACCAGGGTTCGGAAACACCATATATTTT.

The V gene is TRBV19, the J gene TRBJ1-2; maybe TRBD1 (5 bases). This CDR3 is 14 amino acids long. Deletions cut 5 bases from V and 3 bases from J, with 13 bases between. CDR1 is LNHDA and CDR2 is SQIVND in the germline V gene (reference sequence). CDR3 sequence (DNA): TGTGCCAGTAGTCTCCCGGGACCGTACTATGGCTACACCTTC. It codes for CASSLPGPYYGYTF.

The chain links TRBV19 to TRBJ1-1, with a tentative D call TRBD1 (5 bases). Germline lookup yields CDR1 LNHDA and CDR2 SQIVND (reference sequence). Between the trimmed V and J ends, which lost 7 bases and 0 bases, there was a span of 12 bases. The CDR3 is made up of 14 amino acids. The CDR3 sequence: CASTPRQLNTEAFF. CDR3 in DNA: TGTGCCAGTACCCCGAGACAGCTGAACACTGAAGCTTTCTTT.

The V gene is TRBV2, the J gene TRBJ2-7, with TRBD2 matching 10 bases. The junction had 8 bases not matched to a gene; V was cut back by 4 bases and J by 2 bases. The CDR3 extends over 16 amino acids. Germline CDR1 and CDR2: SNHLY and FYNNEI. The CDR3 spells CASSGGELAGTYEQYF. The CDR3 bases are TGTGCCAGCAGTGGGGGGGAACTAGCGGGGACCTACGAGCAGTACTTC. Full variable domain (missing parts from reference TRBV2 and TRBJ2-7): EPEVTQTPSHQVTQMGQEVILRCVPISNHLYFYWYRQILGQKVEFLVSFYNNEISEKSEIFDDQFSVERPDGSNFTLKIRSTKLEDSAMYFCASSGGELAGTYEQYFGPGTRLTVT.

The CDR3 spells CASSLGHRDSNSPLHF. The CDR3 bases are TGTGCCAGCAGCCTAGGCCACCGGGACAGTAATTCACCCCTCCACTTT. This chain connects TRBV9 to TRBJ1-6; 7 bases map to TRBD1. With 4 bases clipped from V and 6 bases from J, the junction kept 10 bases outside the gene matches. The CDR3 covers 16 residues. Germline CDR1 reads SGDLS; CDR2 reads YYNGEE.

This chain links TRBV7-9 with TRBJ2-3, with a weak D call TRBD1 (6 bases). V lost 6 bases and J 5 bases, leaving 24 bases between the germline ends. This CDR3 contains 17 residues. CDR1 is SEHNR, CDR2 FQNEAQ, per germline (reference sequence). Here the CDR3 DNA reads TGTGCCAGCAGTTCACCCATACAGGGCGTTGAGCGAGATACGCAGTATTTT. It yields the protein CASSSPIQGVERDTQYF.

This clone has only one observation. This chain uses TRBV6-6 with TRBJ1-3; 9 bases align to TRBD1. The CDR3 covers 15 residues. CDR1 and CDR2 (germline): MNHNY, SVGAGI (reference sequence). Losses at the gene ends were 2 bases for V and 7 bases for J; bases not matched to a gene: 6. The CDR3 loop is CASSYGTGWENTIYF. DNA for the CDR3: TGTGCCAGCAGTTACGGGACAGGGTGGGAGAACACCATATATTTT.

V and J are TRBV2 and TRBJ1-2; weak D call: TRBD1 (6 bases). CDR1 and CDR2 from the germline V gene are SNHLY and FYNNEI. CDR3 size: 13 residues. V lost 8 bases, J lost 3 bases, and 13 bases lay in between. CDR3 sequence: CASLFEGDYGYTF. The CDR3 DNA reads TGTGCCAGCCTTTTTGAGGGGGACTATGGCTACACCTTC. The full variable domain, its missing parts supplied by reference TRBV2 and TRBJ1-2, is EPEVTQTPSHQVTQMGQEVILRCVPISNHLYFYWYRQILGQKVEFLVSFYNNEISEKSEIFDDQFSVERPDGSNFTLKIRSTKLEDSAMYFCASLFEGDYGYTFGSGTRLTVV.

The DNA for the CDR3 is TGCGCCAGCAGCCAAGATCGGAGCAGTAAGGGTGGCACTGAAGCTTTCTTT. Encoded protein: CASSQDRSSKGGTEAFF. The J gene is TRBJ1-1, the V gene TRBV4-3; no reliable D call. The germline V gene has CDR1 LGHNA and CDR2 YSLEER. Trimming cost V 0 bases and J 4 bases, with 18 bases left between them. The CDR3 has 17 residues.

This rearrangement joins TRBV9 to TRBJ2-2, with D hard to call. Germline V lookup: CDR1 SGDLS, CDR2 YYNGEE. The CDR3 length is 13 residues. The V end was cut by 4 bases, the J end by 4 bases, with 8 bases between. The CDR3 DNA reads TGTGCCAGCAGCCCTACTCGCACCGGGGAGCTGTTTTTT. Amino acid sequence: CASSPTRTGELFF.

The V and J genes are TRBV14 and TRBJ1-4, with no clear D. Trimming shortened V by 2 bases and J by 5 bases, and 9 bases separated the two germline ends. This CDR3 comprises 14 residues. Germline assignment: CDR1 SGHDN and CDR2 FVKESK. This chain's CDR3 is CASSQTTGNEKLFF. CDR3 coding DNA: TGTGCCAGCAGCCAAACTACCGGGAATGAAAAACTGTTTTTT.